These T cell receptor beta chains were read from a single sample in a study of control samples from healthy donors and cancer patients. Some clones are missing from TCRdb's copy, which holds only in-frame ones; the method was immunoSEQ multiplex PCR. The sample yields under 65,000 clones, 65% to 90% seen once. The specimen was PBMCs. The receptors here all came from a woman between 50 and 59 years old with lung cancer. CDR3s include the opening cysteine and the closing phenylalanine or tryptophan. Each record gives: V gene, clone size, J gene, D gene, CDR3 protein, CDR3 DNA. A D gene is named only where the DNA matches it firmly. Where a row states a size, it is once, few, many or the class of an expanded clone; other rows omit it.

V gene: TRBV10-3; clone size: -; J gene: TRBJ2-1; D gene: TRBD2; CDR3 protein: CAISESSRGGTRDEQFF; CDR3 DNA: TGTGCCATCAGTGAGTCGAGTCGGGGGGGCACTAGAGATGAGCAGTTCTTC
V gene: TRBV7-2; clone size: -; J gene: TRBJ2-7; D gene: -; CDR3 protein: CASSLTPQQYF; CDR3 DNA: TGTGCCAGCAGCCTAACACCACAACAGTACTTC
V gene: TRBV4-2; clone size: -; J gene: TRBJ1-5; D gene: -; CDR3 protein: CASSQDRIEQPQHF; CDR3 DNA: TGTGCCAGCAGCCAAGATAGAATTGAGCAGCCCCAGCATTTT
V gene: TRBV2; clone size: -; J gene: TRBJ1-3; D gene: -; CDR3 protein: CASRSGFSGNTIYF; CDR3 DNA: TGTGCCAGCAGGTCAGGGTTCTCTGGAAACACCATATATTTT
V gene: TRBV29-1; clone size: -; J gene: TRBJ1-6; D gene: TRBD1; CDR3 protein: CSVTQGAGSPLHF; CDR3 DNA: TGCAGCGTTACACAGGGGGCCGGTTCACCCCTCCACTTT
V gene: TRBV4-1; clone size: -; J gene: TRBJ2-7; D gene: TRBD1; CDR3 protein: CASSLDRVNYEQYF; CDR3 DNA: TGCGCCAGCAGCCTCGACAGGGTTAATTACGAGCAGTACTTC
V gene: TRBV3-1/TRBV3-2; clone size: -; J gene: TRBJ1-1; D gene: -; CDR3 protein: CASSLRLNTEAFF; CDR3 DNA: TGTGCCAGCAGCCTTAGATTGAACACTGAAGCTTTCTTT
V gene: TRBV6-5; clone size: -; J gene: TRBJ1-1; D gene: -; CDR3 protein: CASRPGMGGAFF; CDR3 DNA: TGTGCCAGCAGACCTGGGATGGGCGGGGCTTTCTTT
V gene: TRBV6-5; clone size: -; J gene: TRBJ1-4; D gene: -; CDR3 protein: CASSQGWDEKLFF; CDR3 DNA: TGTGCCAGCAGCCAGGGGTGGGATGAAAAACTGTTTTTT
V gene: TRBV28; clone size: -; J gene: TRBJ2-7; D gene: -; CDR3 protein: CASSFQDIPYEQYF; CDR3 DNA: TGTGCCAGCAGTTTCCAAGACATACCCTACGAGCAGTACTTC
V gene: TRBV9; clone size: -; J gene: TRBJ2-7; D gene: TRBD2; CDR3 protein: CASSVDAGGPYEQYF; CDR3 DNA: TGTGCCAGCAGCGTAGATGCGGGGGGGCCGTACGAGCAGTACTTC
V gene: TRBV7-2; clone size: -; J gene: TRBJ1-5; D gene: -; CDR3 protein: CASSLDAQPQHF; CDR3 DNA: TGTGCCAGCAGCTTAGACGCTCAGCCCCAGCATTTT
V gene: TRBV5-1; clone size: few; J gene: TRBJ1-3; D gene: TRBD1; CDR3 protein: CASGETGGPGNTIYF; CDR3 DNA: TGCGCCAGCGGGGAGACAGGGGGACCTGGAAACACCATATATTTT
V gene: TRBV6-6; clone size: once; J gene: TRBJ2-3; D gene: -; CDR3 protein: CASIGQQSTDTQYF; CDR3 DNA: TGTGCCAGCATCGGACAGCAGAGCACAGATACGCAGTATTTT
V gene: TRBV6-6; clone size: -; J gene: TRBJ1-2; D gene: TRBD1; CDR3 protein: CASSYDPGQEFRYTF; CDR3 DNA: TGTGCCAGCAGTTACGACCCGGGACAGGAATTCCGCTACACCTTC
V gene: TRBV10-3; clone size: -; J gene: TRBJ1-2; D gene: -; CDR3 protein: CAISESYQGQGGYTF; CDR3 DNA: TGTGCCATCAGTGAGTCTTACCAGGGCCAAGGCGGCTACACCTTC
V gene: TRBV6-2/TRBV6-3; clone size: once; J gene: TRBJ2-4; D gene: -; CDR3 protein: CASSFAGGNIQYF; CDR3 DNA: TGTGCCAGCAGTTTCGCCGGGGGAAACATTCAGTACTTC
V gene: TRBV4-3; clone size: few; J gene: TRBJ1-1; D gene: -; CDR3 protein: CASSQDARGAGTEAFF; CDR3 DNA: TGCGCCAGCAGCCAAGATGCGCGGGGCGCGGGCACTGAAGCTTTCTTT
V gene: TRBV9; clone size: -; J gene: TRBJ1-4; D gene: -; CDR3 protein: CASSVDLTGRVEKLFF; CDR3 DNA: TGTGCCAGCAGCGTAGACCTCACAGGGAGGGTTGAAAAACTGTTTTTT
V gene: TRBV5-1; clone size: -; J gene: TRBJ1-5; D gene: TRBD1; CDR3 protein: CASSRNTGGGQPQHF; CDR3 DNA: TGCGCCAGCAGCCGAAATACAGGGGGAGGACAGCCCCAGCATTTT
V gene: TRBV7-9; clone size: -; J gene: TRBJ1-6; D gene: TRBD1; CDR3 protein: CASSLRGQGASPLHF; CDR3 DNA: TGTGCCAGCAGCTTAAGGGGACAGGGGGCTTCACCCCTCCACTTT
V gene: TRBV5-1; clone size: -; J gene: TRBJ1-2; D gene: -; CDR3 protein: CASSDPPGGGSGYTF; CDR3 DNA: TGCGCCAGCAGTGATCCCCCTGGTGGGGGGAGCGGCTACACCTTC
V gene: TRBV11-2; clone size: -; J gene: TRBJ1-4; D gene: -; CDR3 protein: CASSLDPGELEKLFF; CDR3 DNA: TGTGCCAGCAGCTTAGATCCAGGGGAGTTAGAAAAACTGTTTTTT
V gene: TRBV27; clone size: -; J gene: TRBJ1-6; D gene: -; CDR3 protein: CASSLGRQAGNSPLHF; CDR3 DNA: TGTGCCAGCAGTTTAGGCCGACAGGCGGGTAATTCACCCCTCCACTTT
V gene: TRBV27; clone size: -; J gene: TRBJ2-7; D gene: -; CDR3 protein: CASSSPYEQYF; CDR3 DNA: TGTGCCAGCAGTTCCCCCTACGAGCAGTACTTC
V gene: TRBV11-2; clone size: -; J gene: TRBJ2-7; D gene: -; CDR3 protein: CASRPGISYEQYF; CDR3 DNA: TGTGCCAGCAGACCGGGAATCTCCTACGAGCAGTACTTC
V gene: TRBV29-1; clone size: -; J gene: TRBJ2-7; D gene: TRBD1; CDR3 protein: CSVGGGQGSREQYF; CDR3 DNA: TGCAGCGTGGGGGGGGGACAGGGATCTCGGGAGCAGTACTTC
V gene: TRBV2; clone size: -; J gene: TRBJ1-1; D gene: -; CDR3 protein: CASSEAWGESAFF; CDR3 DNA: TGTGCCAGCAGTGAAGCGTGGGGGGAATCAGCTTTCTTT
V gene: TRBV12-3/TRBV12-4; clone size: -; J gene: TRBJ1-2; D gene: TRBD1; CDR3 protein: CAITGGGYGYTF; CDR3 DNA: TGTGCCATTACAGGGGGCGGCTATGGCTACACCTTC
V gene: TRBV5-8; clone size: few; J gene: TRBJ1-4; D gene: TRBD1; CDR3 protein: CASSPGRSGGEKLFF; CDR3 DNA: TGTGCCAGCAGCCCCGGCCGGTCAGGGGGTGAAAAACTGTTTTTT
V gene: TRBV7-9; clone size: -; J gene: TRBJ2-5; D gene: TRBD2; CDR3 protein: CASSLGTSSRATQYF; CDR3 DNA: TGTGCCAGCAGCTTAGGGACTAGCTCTAGGGCGACCCAGTACTTC
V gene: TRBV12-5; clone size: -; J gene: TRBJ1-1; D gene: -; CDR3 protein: CASGPEDRIVAEAFF; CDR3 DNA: TGTGCTAGTGGTCCTGAGGACAGAATCGTGGCTGAAGCTTTCTTT